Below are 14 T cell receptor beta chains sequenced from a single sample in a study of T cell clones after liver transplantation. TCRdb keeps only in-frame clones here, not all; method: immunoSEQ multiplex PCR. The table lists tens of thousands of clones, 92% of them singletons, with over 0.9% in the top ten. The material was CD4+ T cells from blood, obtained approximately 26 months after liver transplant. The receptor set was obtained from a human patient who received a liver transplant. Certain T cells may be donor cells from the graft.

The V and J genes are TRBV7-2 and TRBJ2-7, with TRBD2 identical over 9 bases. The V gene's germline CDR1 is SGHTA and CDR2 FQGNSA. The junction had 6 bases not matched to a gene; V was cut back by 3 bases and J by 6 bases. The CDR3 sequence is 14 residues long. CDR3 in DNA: TGTGCCAGCAGCTTGGGCGGGAGGGCCGGCGAGCAGTACTTC. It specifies CASSLGGRAGEQYF.

The CDR3 bases are TGTGCCTGTGGACGGCCGGTCAACTATGGCTACACCTTC. It codes for CACGRPVNYGYTF. The rearrangement joins TRBV30 to TRBJ1-2; D is unclear. The germline V gene has CDR1 GTSNPN and CDR2 SVGIG (reference sequence). V was clipped by 6 bases and J by 2 bases, with 13 bases between them. The CDR3 sequence is 13 residues long.

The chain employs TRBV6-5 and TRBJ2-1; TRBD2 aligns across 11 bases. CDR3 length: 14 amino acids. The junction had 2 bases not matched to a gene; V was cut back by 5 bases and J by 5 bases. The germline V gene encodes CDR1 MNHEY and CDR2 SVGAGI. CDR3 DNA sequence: TGTGCCAGCAGTAAGGGACTAGCGGACAATGAGCAGTTCTTC. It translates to CASSKGLADNEQFF.

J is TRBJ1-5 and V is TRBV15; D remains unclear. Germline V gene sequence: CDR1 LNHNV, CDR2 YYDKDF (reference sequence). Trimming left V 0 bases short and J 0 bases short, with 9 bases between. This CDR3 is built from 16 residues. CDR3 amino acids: CATSREPAISNQPQHF. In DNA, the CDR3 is TGTGCCACCAGCAGAGAGCCAGCAATTAGCAATCAGCCCCAGCATTTT.

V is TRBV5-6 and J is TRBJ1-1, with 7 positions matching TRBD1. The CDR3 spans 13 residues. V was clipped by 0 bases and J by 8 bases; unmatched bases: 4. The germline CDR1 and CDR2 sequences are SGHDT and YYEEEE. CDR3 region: CASSLARGQEAFF. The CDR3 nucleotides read TGTGCCAGCAGCTTGGCCAGGGGACAGGAAGCTTTCTTT.

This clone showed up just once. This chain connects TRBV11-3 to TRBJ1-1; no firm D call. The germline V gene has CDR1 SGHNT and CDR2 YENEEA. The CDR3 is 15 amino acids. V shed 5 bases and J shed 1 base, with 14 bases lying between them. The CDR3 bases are TGTGCCAGCAGCCCACGAGGCAGGTCGAACACTGAAGCTTTCTTT. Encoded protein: CASSPRGRSNTEAFF.

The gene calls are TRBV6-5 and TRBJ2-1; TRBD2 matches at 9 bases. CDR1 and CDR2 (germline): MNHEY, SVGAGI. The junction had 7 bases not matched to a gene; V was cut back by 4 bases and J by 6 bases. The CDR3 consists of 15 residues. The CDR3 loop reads CASSLWREGGNEQFF. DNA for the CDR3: TGTGCCAGCAGTTTGTGGCGGGAGGGTGGCAATGAGCAGTTCTTC.

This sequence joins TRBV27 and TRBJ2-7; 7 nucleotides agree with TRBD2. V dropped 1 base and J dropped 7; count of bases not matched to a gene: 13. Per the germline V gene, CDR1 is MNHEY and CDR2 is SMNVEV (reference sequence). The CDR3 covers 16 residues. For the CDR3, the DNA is TGTGCCAGCAGTTTATATTCGGGGGGAGGGCCTAATGAGCAGTACTTC. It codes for CASSLYSGGGPNEQYF.

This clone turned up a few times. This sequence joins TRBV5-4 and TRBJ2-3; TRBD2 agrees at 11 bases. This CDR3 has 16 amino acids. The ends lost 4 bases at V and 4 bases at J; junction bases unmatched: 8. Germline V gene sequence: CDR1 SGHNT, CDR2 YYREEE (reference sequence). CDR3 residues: CASSRRVAGGPDTQYF. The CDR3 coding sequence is TGTGCCAGCAGCCGTCGGGTAGCGGGAGGGCCAGATACGCAGTATTTT.

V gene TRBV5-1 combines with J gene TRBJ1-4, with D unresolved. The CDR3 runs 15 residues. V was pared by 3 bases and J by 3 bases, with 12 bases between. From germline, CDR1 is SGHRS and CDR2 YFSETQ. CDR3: CASSSGPFANEKLFF. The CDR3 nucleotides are TGCGCCAGCAGCTCCGGCCCTTTTGCTAATGAAAAACTGTTTTTT.

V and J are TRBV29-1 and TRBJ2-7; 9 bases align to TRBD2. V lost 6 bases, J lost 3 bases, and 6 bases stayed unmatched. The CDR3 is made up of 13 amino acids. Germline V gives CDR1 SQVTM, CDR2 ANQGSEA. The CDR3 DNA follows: TGCAGCGTAAAAGCGGGGGGAATCTACGAGCAGTACTTC. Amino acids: CSVKAGGIYEQYF.

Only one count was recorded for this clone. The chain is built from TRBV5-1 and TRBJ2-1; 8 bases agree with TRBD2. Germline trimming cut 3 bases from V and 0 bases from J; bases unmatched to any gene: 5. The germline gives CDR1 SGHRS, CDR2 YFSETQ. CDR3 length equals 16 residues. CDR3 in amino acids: CASSYSGGSSYNEQFF. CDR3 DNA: TGCGCCAGCAGCTACAGCGGGGGAAGCTCCTACAATGAGCAGTTCTTC.

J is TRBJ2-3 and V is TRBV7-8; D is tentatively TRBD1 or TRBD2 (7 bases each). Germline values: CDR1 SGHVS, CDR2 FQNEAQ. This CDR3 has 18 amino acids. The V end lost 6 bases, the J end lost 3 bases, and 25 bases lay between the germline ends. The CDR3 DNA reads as TGTGCCAGCAGTCTTAAGATGACAGGGAGGGCGAGAACAGATACGCAGTATTTT. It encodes CASSLKMTGRARTDTQYF. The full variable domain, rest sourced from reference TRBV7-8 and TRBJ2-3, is GAGVSQSPRYKVAKRGQDVALRCDPISGHVSLFWYQQALGQGPEFLTYFQNEAQLDKSGLPSDRFFAERPEGSVSTLKIQRTQQEDSAVYLCASSLKMTGRARTDTQYFGPGTRLTVL.

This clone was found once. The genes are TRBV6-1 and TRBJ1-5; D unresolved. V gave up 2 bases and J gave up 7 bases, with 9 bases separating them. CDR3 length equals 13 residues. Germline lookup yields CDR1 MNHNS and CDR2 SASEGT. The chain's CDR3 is CASSETGPQPQHF. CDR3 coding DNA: TGTGCCAGCAGTGAAACGGGCCCCCAGCCCCAGCATTTT.